A selection of T cell receptor beta chains follows, all from one sample in a study of blood T cells in healthy people across ages. TCRdb re-derived calls from the 5' RACE reads in MiXCR, one entry per CDR3 protein. This table holds approximately 1,700,000 distinct CDR3 sequences, around 42% found once. Sequencing input: blood. The receptors stem from a human donor in good health. The conserved cysteine and the conserved F or W are not part of the CDR3 here. Clone size is stated in some rows and not others, as once, few, many or a class when expanded.

size,V,length,CDR3
-,TRBV28,10,ASSLLLYGHT
-,TRBV6-1,15,ASSGPIQELAGQPQH
-,TRBV5-6,13,ASSLVWTGIETQY
-,TRBV4-1,12,ASATLGQKNIQY
-,TRBV24-1,15,ATSDLPSGDHSDEQF
few,TRBV28,13,ASKPPGGEDTEAF
-,TRBV24-1,14,ATSDVIAGEYNEQF
-,TRBV12-3/TRBV12-4,13,ASSIPGQVPNEQF
-,TRBV11-2,15,ASSLAHGAAPRETQY
-,TRBV28,14,ASKYRGKTGANVLT
-,TRBV20-1,11,STRDLGKETQY
few,TRBV12-3/TRBV12-4,12,ASSQQGAKYEQY
few,TRBV7-2,11,ASSLWRVETQY
-,TRBV12-3/TRBV12-4,12,ASRPDSRTYERY
-,TRBV4-2,12,ASSQDASKGTQY
few,TRBV7-3,13,ASSLNGGLQETQY
-,TRBV20-1,10,SASARRRTQY
few,TRBV6-5,13,ASSDNRVWDYEQY
-,TRBV20-1,12,SAMALGTDYGYT
once,TRBV5-1,14,ASSLDRQRNTGELF
-,TRBV9,13,ASSAKWGDTGELF
-,TRBV14,13,ASSPSLTRRDGYT
-,TRBV10-3,13,AISEPGLIQETQY
-,TRBV29-1,10,SFLRQGFGYT
few,TRBV2,12,ASSESRGLTEAF
-,TRBV29-1,14,SAPLLGGACNQPQH
-,TRBV5-1,13,ASSPYGISGNTIY
few,TRBV12-3/TRBV12-4,12,ASRFGTGAPEQY